This T cell receptor beta chain stems from a study of cytomegalovirus exposure and HLA in healthy donors. This CDR3 comprises 12 residues. V was pared by 4 bases and J by 5 bases, with 11 bases between. Per germline, CDR1 SQVTM and CDR2 ANQGSEA. TCRdb's copy holds only in-frame clones and misses some; the assay was immunoSEQ multiplex PCR. The table records approximately 120,000 clones, approximately 94% of them present only once. The V call is TRBV29-1, the J call TRBJ1-2; D is ambiguous. This clonotype originated in a woman younger than 35 in good health and CMV-seronegative. Sample: PBMCs. The CDR3 DNA is TGCAGCGTTGCTAGGAGTAGTTATGGCTACACCTTC. This sequence encodes CSVARSSYGYTF.